This T cell receptor (beta chain) is drawn from a study of spatial heterogeneity in lung cancer. This clonotype is deemed medium-sized. Its target is unknown. TCRdb re-derived calls from the 5' RACE reads in MiXCR, one entry per CDR3 protein. The data contain some 10,000 distinct CDR3 sequences, approximately 12% of them singletons. This sample's time point: sample taken at primary tumor resection. Notes on the study in general: The study found that expanded intratumoral alpha and beta TCR counts tracked tumor mutation counts.

The material sequenced was lung tumor tissue, taken at surgery. The clonotype comes from a female donor with early-stage non-small cell lung cancer.

The CDR3 coding sequence is TGTGCCAGCTCACCACCGGCGGGGGGGCCTCCGGAGCAGTTCTTC. As protein: CASSPPAGGPPEQFF. V gene TRBV18 combines with J gene TRBJ2-1; 9 bases agree with TRBD2. The CDR3 is made up of 15 amino acids. Trimming at V came to 0 bases and at J to 10 bases, leaving 7 bases not matched to a gene. CDR1 KGHSH and CDR2 LQKENI come from the germline V gene.